Shown below are 21 T cell receptor beta chains from a single sample sequenced in a study of blood T cell repertoires in COVID-19. Libraries were prepared by immunoSEQ multiplex PCR; TCRdb keeps only in-frame clonotypes and omits some of them. The repertoire includes roughly 34,000 clones, 75% to 90% of them detected once, and roughly a quarter sits in the top ten. The sample consisted of peripheral blood. These receptors were collected from a woman aged 80 or over with active or convalescent COVID-19.

The chain recombines TRBV5-1 with TRBJ1-3; possible D gene TRBD1, 5 bases. V was clipped by 3 bases and J by 1 base, with 17 bases between them. CDR1 SGHRS and CDR2 YFSETQ come from the germline V gene. The CDR3 has 17 amino acids. CDR3: CASSSTASGLSGNTIYF. The CDR3 region has the DNA TGCGCCAGCAGCTCCACAGCGTCAGGGCTATCTGGAAACACCATATATTTT.

The rearrangement joins TRBV7-9 to TRBJ2-3; 10 bases line up with TRBD1. Trimming took 3 bases from V and 14 from J; bases not matched to a gene: 8. Germline CDR1 SEHNR, CDR2 FQNEAQ (reference sequence). The CDR3 runs to 13 residues. The CDR3 DNA reads TGTGCCAGCAGCTTGGGACAGGGGAGCCTTTGGTATTTT. Translated: CASSLGQGSLWYF.

V usage is TRBV9 and J usage is TRBJ2-3; tentative D call: TRBD1 (5 bases). V was trimmed by 0 bases and J by 2 bases, leaving 10 bases between them. CDR3 length equals 15 residues. Germline values: CDR1 SGDLS, CDR2 YYNGEE. The CDR3 here is CASSVAGYVTDTQYF. In DNA form, the CDR3 reads TGTGCCAGCAGCGTAGCAGGGTATGTCACAGATACGCAGTATTTT.

The CDR3 protein is CASRGSYEQYF. The DNA of the CDR3 is TGTGCCAGCCGCGGGTCCTACGAGCAGTACTTC. The chain has TRBV6-5 and TRBJ2-7; D is possibly TRBD2 (5 bases). Trimming shortened V by 8 bases and J by 1 base, and 6 bases separated the two germline ends. The CDR3 is made up of 11 amino acids. Germline V gives CDR1 MNHEY, CDR2 SVGAGI.

The J gene is TRBJ2-1, the V gene TRBV4-1; D is ambiguous. V lost 0 bases and J 15 bases, leaving 15 bases between the germline ends. From germline, CDR1 is MGHRA and CDR2 YSYEKL. The CDR3 runs 13 residues. The CDR3 spells CASSQDRLAVRFF. Here the CDR3 DNA reads TGCGCCAGCAGCCAAGACCGTCTGGCGGTTAGGTTCTTC.

The chain combines TRBV12-3 or TRBV12-4 with TRBJ1-1; D is ambiguous. The CDR3 loop spans 11 amino acids. The V and J ends lost 5 bases and 8 bases respectively, with 9 bases between them. The CDR3 here is CASSQTREAFF. CDR3 sequence (DNA): TGTGCCAGCAGTCAGACAAGAGAAGCTTTCTTT.

The rearrangement uses TRBV7-9 and TRBJ2-5; 7 bases line up with TRBD1. CDR1 and CDR2 (germline): SEHNR, FQNEAQ (reference sequence). V shed 1 base and J 2 bases; nucleotides not matched to a gene: 4. This CDR3 comprises 15 residues. The CDR3 region is CASSLEDRKQETQYF. The DNA for the CDR3 is TGTGCCAGCAGCTTAGAGGACAGGAAACAAGAGACCCAGTACTTC.

The genes are TRBV24-1 and TRBJ1-5; a possible D gene is TRBD1 (5 bases). Trimming removed 4 bases from V and 9 bases from J, with 12 bases in between. This CDR3 has 13 residues. Germline lookup yields CDR1 KGHDR and CDR2 SFDVKD. The CDR3 is CATSDPRGGPQHF. CDR3 in DNA: TGTGCCACCAGTGACCCTCGGGGGGGGCCCCAGCATTTT.

The chain combines TRBV19 with TRBJ1-2; 8 bases match TRBD1. The CDR3 length is 15 residues. V trimming: 5 bases; J trimming: 4 bases; junction bases outside the gene matches: 9. Germline lookup yields CDR1 LNHDA and CDR2 SQIVND (reference sequence). The DNA of the CDR3 is TGTGCCAGTAGTTCGGACAGGGCAGCCCGCTATGGCTACACCTTC. Its translation is CASSSDRAARYGYTF.

This chain links TRBV6-5 with TRBJ2-7; TRBD1 matches 7 bases. J gave up 1 base and V 0 bases, and 3 bases lay outside the gene matches. The CDR3 is 15 amino acids. The germline CDR1 and CDR2 sequences are MNHEY and SVGAGI. CDR3 bases: TGTGCCAGCAGTTACTCTTACAGGGGTTCCTACGAGCAGTACTTC. This encodes CASSYSYRGSYEQYF.

This sequence joins TRBV5-4 and TRBJ2-7; D is unresolved. The CDR3 extends over 13 amino acids. Germline V gene lookup returns CDR1 SGHNT and CDR2 YYREEE (reference sequence). V was cut by 6 bases and J by 0 bases, with 10 bases left in between. The CDR3 bases are TGTGCCAGCAACCATAAGAGCTCCTACGAGCAGTACTTC. As protein: CASNHKSSYEQYF.

The CDR3 region has the DNA TGTGCCTGGAGCGCGGTGGGACCCCTCCACTTT. Protein product: CAWSAVGPLHF. V usage is TRBV30 and J usage is TRBJ1-6, with D unclear. CDR3 length equals 11 residues. Germline CDR1 is GTSNPN and CDR2 is SVGIG (reference sequence). The V end lost 3 bases, the J end lost 12 bases, and 9 bases lay between the germline ends.

The chain carries TRBV27 and TRBJ2-7; maybe TRBD1 (5 bases). The CDR3 totals 15 residues. Trimming stripped 6 bases from V and 3 bases from J, with 18 bases between. Germline V CDR1 and CDR2: MNHEY, SMNVEV (reference sequence). CDR3 residues: CASSPLGERHYEQYF. In DNA form, the CDR3 reads TGTGCCAGCAGCCCCCTAGGGGAACGACACTACGAGCAGTACTTC.

About this clone: This specimen includes other DNA sequences encoding the same CDR3. The CDR3 reads CASSPAGDRGGYGYTF. The CDR3 DNA reads as TGCGCCAGCAGCCCCGCCGGGGACAGGGGGGGCTATGGCTACACCTTC. The chain uses TRBV5-1 and TRBJ1-2, with 11 bases matching TRBD1. This CDR3 region has 16 residues. CDR1 is SGHRS, CDR2 YFSETQ, per germline. The V segment lost 4 bases and the J segment 4 bases; nucleotides outside the gene matches: 9. Full variable domain (outside the CDR3, taken from reference TRBV5-1 and TRBJ1-2): KAGVTQTPRYLIKTRGQQVTLSCSPISGHRSVSWYQQTPGQGLQFLFEYFSETQRNKGNFPGRFSGRQFSNSRSEMNVSTLELGDSALYLCASSPAGDRGGYGYTFGSGTRLTVV.

The CDR3 here is CASSTGGGRPEAFF. In DNA form, the CDR3 reads TGTGCCAGCAGTACCGGGGGGGGGCGCCCTGAAGCTTTCTTT. The chain is built from TRBV6-6 and TRBJ1-1; tentatively, D is TRBD1 (6 bases). This CDR3 is 14 amino acids long. CDR1 and CDR2 (germline): MNHNY, SVGAGI (reference sequence). Trimming stripped 5 bases from V and 6 bases from J, with 16 bases between.

The chain recombines TRBV5-1 with TRBJ1-2; D is unclear. The CDR3 loop spans 14 amino acids. V lost 7 bases and J 0 bases, leaving 13 bases between the germline ends. Per the germline V gene, CDR1 is SGHRS and CDR2 is YFSETQ. CDR3 in DNA: TGCGCCAGCCACCCCGGAGGAACTAACTATGGCTACACCTTC. It codes for CASHPGGTNYGYTF.

The chain employs TRBV5-1 and TRBJ1-1; 7 bases map to TRBD1. Per germline, CDR1 SGHRS and CDR2 YFSETQ. V was pared by 6 bases and J by 8 bases, with 13 bases of the junction left unmatched. The CDR3 covers 14 residues. CDR3 amino acids: CASTFGERGLEAFF. CDR3 sequence (DNA): TGCGCCAGCACCTTTGGGGAAAGGGGGCTGGAAGCTTTCTTT.

V and J are TRBV5-1 and TRBJ2-7, with 7 bases aligning to TRBD1. The CDR3 is made up of 15 amino acids. Germline V gene data show CDR1 as SGHRS and CDR2 as YFSETQ. J gave up 3 bases and V 0 bases, and 6 bases lay outside the gene matches. The CDR3 region is CASSLVAGGNYEQYF. CDR3 bases: TGCGCCAGCAGCTTGGTGGCAGGGGGTAACTACGAGCAGTACTTC.

Only a few counts were recorded for this clone. The J gene is TRBJ2-7, the V gene TRBV6-5, with 10 bases fitting TRBD2. With V trimmed by 2 bases and J by 2 bases, 3 bases remained unmatched. Germline assignment: CDR1 MNHEY and CDR2 SVGAGI. The CDR3 has 15 residues. In DNA form, the CDR3 reads TGTGCCAGCAGTTACGTAGCGGGGGGACCCTACGAGCAGTACTTC. It translates to CASSYVAGGPYEQYF.

The chain uses TRBV2 and TRBJ2-5, with D possibly TRBD1 on 6 matching bases. Germline CDR1 and CDR2: SNHLY and FYNNEI. CDR3 length: 14 amino acids. V lost 8 bases to trimming and J lost 1 base, with 14 bases between them. The CDR3 sequence: CASLPNRVQETQYF. The CDR3 coding sequence is TGTGCCAGCCTTCCGAACAGGGTCCAAGAGACCCAGTACTTC.

This rearrangement joins TRBV3-1 (or the pseudogene TRBV3-2) to TRBJ2-2; 7 bases align to TRBD1. Germline CDR1 reads LGHDT; CDR2 reads YNNKEL (reference sequence). The CDR3 totals 16 residues. The V segment lost 4 bases and the J segment 7 bases; nucleotides outside the gene matches: 12. Here the CDR3 reads CASSRRAGQAGGELFF. The CDR3 DNA is TGTGCCAGCAGCCGGCGAGCAGGACAGGCCGGCGGGGAGCTGTTTTTT.